The 9 T cell receptor beta chains below come from one sample, sequenced in a study of response to subunit inactivated influenza vaccine. TCRdb recomputed calls from the RT-PCR reads with MiXCR, one row per CDR3 protein. The profile shows roughly 760,000 distinct CDR3 sequences, around 20% of them singletons. Sequencing used PBMCs from blood, obtained 4 to 6 days after vaccination. These receptors were taken from a man aged 50-59 years who received an inactivated influenza vaccine.

This clonotype was recorded at least ten times. The chain employs TRBV29-1 and TRBJ2-1; 8 bases map to TRBD1. The CDR3 runs to 14 residues. The J segment lost 7 bases and the V segment lost 8 bases, leaving 13 bases of the junction unmatched. From germline, CDR1 is SQVTM and CDR2 ANQGSEA. CDR3 sequence reads: CSLAGPDRVNEQFF. The CDR3 region has the DNA TGCAGCCTTGCTGGCCCGGACAGGGTAAATGAGCAGTTCTTC.

The chain employs TRBV6-2 or TRBV6-3 and TRBJ2-7; D possibly corresponds to TRBD2 (6 bases). V was trimmed by 6 bases and J by 6 bases, leaving 15 bases between them. Germline loops: CDR1 MNHEY, CDR2 SVGEGT. The CDR3 length is 13 residues. CDR3 sequence (DNA): TGTGCCAGCAGGAGACGGGAGCGGCTCGAGCAGTACTTC. It encodes CASRRRERLEQYF.

This clonotype was detected only a few times. This sequence joins TRBV12-3 or TRBV12-4 and TRBJ1-5; D is unclear. The CDR3 sequence is 14 residues long. Deletions cut 5 bases from V and 3 bases from J, with 11 bases between. CDR3: CASSPGRDNQPQHF. DNA for the CDR3: TGTGCCAGCAGTCCTGGGAGGGACAATCAGCCCCAGCATTTT.

The V gene is TRBV6-1, the J gene TRBJ1-1; no clear D. The CDR3 spans 13 residues. The germline gives CDR1 MNHNS, CDR2 SASEGT. Trimming shortened V by 7 bases and J by 0 bases, and 9 bases separated the two germline ends. This CDR3 is CASKYSLNTEAFF. CDR3 nucleotide sequence: TGTGCCAGCAAGTACAGTTTGAACACTGAAGCTTTCTTT.

This clonotype has a handful of counts. The CDR3 nucleotides are TGTGCCAGCAGCCCCCAGGGGTCCCCTTACAATGAGCAGTTCTTC. Its translation is CASSPQGSPYNEQFF. The rearrangement joins TRBV7-2 to TRBJ2-1; TRBD1 is a possible D gene (6 bases). Per germline, CDR1 SGHTA and CDR2 FQGNSA. The germline V and J ends were trimmed by 5 bases and 4 bases, with 15 bases remaining between them. This CDR3 is built from 15 residues.

This clonotype was detected only a few times. The genes are TRBV29-1 and TRBJ2-4; D perhaps matches TRBD2 (5 bases). V lost 7 bases, J lost 5 bases, and 18 bases lay in between. The CDR3 is 14 amino acids. The V gene's germline CDR1 is SQVTM and CDR2 ANQGSEA. CDR3 region: CSARPLRGQNIQYF. The CDR3 DNA reads TGCAGCGCCAGACCTCTACGGGGTCAAAACATTCAGTACTTC.

This clonotype occurred many times. CDR3: CASSLTVSADTQYF. The CDR3 nucleotides read TGTGCCAGCAGCCTAACGGTTTCGGCAGATACGCAGTATTTT. V usage is TRBV12-3 or TRBV12-4 and J usage is TRBJ2-3; the D is unclear. V was cut by 6 bases and J by 4 bases, with 14 bases left in between. CDR3 length equals 14 residues.

This clonotype was observed a few times. This chain uses TRBV12-3 or TRBV12-4 with TRBJ1-5; possible D gene TRBD1, 5 bases. V gave up 8 bases and J gave up 1 base, with 6 bases separating them. The CDR3 runs to 12 residues. The CDR3 DNA reads as TGTGCCAGCGGACAAAGCAATCAGCCCCAGCATTTT. Protein sequence: CASGQSNQPQHF.

CDR3 region: CAISDRPSTDTQYF. CDR3 nucleotides: TGTGCCATCAGTGACAGACCTAGCACAGATACGCAGTATTTT. The chain joins TRBV10-3 to TRBJ2-3; D gene ambiguous. V was cut by 3 bases and J by 0 bases, with 7 bases left in between. Germline CDR1 and CDR2: ENHRY and SYGVKD. The CDR3 has 14 amino acids.